The T cell receptor beta chain described here comes from a study of siplizumab effects on memory and regulatory T cells. Study-level results: Naive or memory phenotype was unassignable for roughly 75-95% of proliferating CD4+ or CD8+ clones.

Germline V gene sequence: CDR1 SSHAT, CDR2 FNYEAQ (reference sequence). CDR3 size: 15 residues. To note about this clone: Antigen: not known. The junction does not match germline at one end; this may be a read error.

TCRdb's table, derived via immunoSEQ multiplex PCR, lists solely in-frame clones and lacks some. The top ten clones hold around 11% of a sample with about 100,000 clones, about nine tenths of them seen once. The gene calls are TRBV7-7 and TRBJ2-2; 12 bases agree with TRBD2. The sequenced sample consisted of non-Treg CD4+ T cells sorted from blood. This receptor was identified in a human donor in good health. The CDR3 sequence: CASSLGLAGTGELFF. The CDR3 DNA reads TGTGCTAGCAGCTTAGGACTAGCGGGAACCGGGGAGCTGTTTTTT. Based on the CDR3 plus reference TRBV7-7 and TRBJ2-2, the full variable domain is GAGVSQSPRYKVTKRGQDVTLRCDPISSHATLYWYQQALGQGPEFLTYFNYEAQPDKSGLPSDRFSAERPEGSISTLTIQRTEQRDSAMYRCASSLGLAGTGELFFGEGSRLTVL.